This T cell receptor (beta chain) comes out of a study of cytomegalovirus exposure and HLA in healthy donors. It was with 60 Vbeta and 13 Jbeta primers that the PCR ran. Method: immunoSEQ multiplex PCR; TCRdb's copy keeps in-frame clones and lacks some. This table holds roughly 56,000 clones, 70% to 80% found once. Study conclusions and caveats: Later examination showed HLA-associated TCR beta chains had greater clonal expansion than equally common others. After further analysis at a later stage, 17,000 or so TCR beta sequences were associated with HLA alleles at 0.05 false discovery rate. What was likely a sequencing artifact was a cluster of highly shared sequence variants.

This clone was observed a handful of times. Antigen unknown. Between the trimmed V and J ends, which lost 6 bases and 1 base, there was a span of 12 bases. Germline CDR1 and CDR2: SEHNR and FQNEAQ (reference sequence). The CDR3 totals 14 residues. Material: PBMCs. The origin of this receptor is a man aged 45-65 years in good health and CMV-seropositive. The chain recombines TRBV7-9 with TRBJ1-1; D gene uncertain. The CDR3 is CASRGRLPNTEAFF. The CDR3 DNA is TGTGCCAGCAGGGGGAGATTACCGAACACTGAAGCTTTCTTT.